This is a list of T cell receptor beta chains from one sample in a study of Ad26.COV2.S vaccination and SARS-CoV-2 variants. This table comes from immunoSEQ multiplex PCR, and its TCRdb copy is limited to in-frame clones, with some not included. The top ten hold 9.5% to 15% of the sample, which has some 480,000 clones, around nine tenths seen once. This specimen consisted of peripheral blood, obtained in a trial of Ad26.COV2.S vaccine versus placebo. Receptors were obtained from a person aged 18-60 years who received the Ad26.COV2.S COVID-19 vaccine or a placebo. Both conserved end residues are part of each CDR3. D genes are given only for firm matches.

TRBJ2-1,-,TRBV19,CASRGKGISYNEQFF,TGTGCCAGTCGAGGCAAAGGGATCTCCTACAATGAGCAGTTCTTC
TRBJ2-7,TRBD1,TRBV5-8,CASSGGAGTGRYEQYF,TGTGCCAGCAGCGGAGGAGCAGGGACAGGGCGCTACGAGCAGTACTTC
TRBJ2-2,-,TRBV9,CASSESSRVVNTGELFF,TGTGCCAGCAGCGAATCATCCAGGGTGGTAAACACCGGGGAGCTGTTTTTT
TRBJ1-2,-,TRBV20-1,CSASVGQNYGYTF,TGCAGTGCTAGTGTAGGGCAGAACTATGGCTACACCTTC
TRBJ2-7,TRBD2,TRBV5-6,CASSFRLASEQYF,TGTGCCAGCAGCTTCCGACTAGCAAGCGAGCAGTACTTC
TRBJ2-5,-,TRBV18,CASSPLGVGETQYF,TGTGCCAGCTCACCACTGGGAGTGGGAGAGACCCAGTACTTC
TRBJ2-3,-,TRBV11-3,CASSLDTRGTQYF,TGTGCCAGCAGCTTAGATACCCGCGGTACGCAGTATTTT
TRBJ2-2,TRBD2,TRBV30,CAWRGGRTSGRPANTGELFF,TGTGCCTGGAGAGGAGGCAGGACTAGCGGGAGGCCCGCGAACACCGGGGAGCTGTTTTTT
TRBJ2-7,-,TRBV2,CASSEAAEQYF,TGTGCCAGCAGTGAGGCGGCCGAGCAGTACTTC
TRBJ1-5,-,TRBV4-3,CASSQDRGPQPQHF,TGCGCCAGCAGCCAAGACCGGGGGCCTCAGCCCCAGCATTTT
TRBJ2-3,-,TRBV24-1,CATSDTRGAGDTQYF,TGTGCCACCAGTGACACCAGGGGGGCGGGAGATACGCAGTATTTT
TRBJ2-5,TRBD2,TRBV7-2,CASSGGLAGGLVGIETQYF,TGTGCCAGCAGCGGGGGACTAGCGGGAGGTCTTGTGGGTATAGAGACCCAGTACTTC
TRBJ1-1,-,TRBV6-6,CAGGLRVGEAFF,TGTGCCGGAGGACTCCGGGTGGGAGAAGCTTTCTTT
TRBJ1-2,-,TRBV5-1,CASSPGGTSDGYTF,TGCGCCAGCAGCCCTGGGGGGACATCGGATGGCTACACCTTC
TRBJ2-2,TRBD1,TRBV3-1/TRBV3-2,CASSPGQGVGELFF,TGTGCCAGCAGCCCGGGACAGGGCGTCGGGGAGCTGTTTTTT